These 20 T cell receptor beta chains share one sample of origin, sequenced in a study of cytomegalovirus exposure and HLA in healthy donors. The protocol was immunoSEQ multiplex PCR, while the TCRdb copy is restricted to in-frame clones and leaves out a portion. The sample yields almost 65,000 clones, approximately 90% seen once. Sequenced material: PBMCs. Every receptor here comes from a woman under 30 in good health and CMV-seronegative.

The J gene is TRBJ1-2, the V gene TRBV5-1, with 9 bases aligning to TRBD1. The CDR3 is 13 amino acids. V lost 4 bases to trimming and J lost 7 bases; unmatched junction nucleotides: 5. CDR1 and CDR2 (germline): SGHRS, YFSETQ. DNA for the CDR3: TGCGCCAGCAGCCAAAGGACAGGGGCTGGCTACACCTTC. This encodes CASSQRTGAGYTF.

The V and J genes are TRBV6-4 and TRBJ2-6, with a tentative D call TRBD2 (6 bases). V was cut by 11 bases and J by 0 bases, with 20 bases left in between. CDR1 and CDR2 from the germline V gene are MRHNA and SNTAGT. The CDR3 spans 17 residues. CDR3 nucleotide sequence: TGTGCCCCCAAGTCCGGCGGGATTAGCTCTGGGGCCAACGTCCTGACTTTC. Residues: CAPKSGGISSGANVLTF.

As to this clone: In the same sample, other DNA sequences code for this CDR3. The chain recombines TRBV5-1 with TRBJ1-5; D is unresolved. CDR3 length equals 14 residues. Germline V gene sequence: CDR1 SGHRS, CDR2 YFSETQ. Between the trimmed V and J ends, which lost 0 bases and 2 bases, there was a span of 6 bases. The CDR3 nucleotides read TGCGCCAGCAGCTTGGGGGCAGGCAATCAGCCCCAGCATTTT. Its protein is CASSLGAGNQPQHF. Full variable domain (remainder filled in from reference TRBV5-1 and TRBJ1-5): KAGVTQTPRYLIKTRGQQVTLSCSPISGHRSVSWYQQTPGQGLQFLFEYFSETQRNKGNFPGRFSGRQFSNSRSEMNVSTLELGDSALYLCASSLGAGNQPQHFGDGTRLSIL.

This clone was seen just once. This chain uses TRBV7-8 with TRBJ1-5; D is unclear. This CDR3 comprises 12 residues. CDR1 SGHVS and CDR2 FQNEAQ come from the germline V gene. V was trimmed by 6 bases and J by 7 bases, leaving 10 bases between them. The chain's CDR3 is CASSRLEQPQHF. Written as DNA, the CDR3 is TGTGCCAGCAGTCGTTTAGAACAGCCCCAGCATTTT. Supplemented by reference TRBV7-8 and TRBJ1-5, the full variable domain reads GAGVSQSPRYKVAKRGQDVALRCDPISGHVSLFWYQQALGQGPEFLTYFQNEAQLDKSGLPSDRFFAERPEGSVSTLKIQRTQQEDSAVYLCASSRLEQPQHFGDGTRLSIL.

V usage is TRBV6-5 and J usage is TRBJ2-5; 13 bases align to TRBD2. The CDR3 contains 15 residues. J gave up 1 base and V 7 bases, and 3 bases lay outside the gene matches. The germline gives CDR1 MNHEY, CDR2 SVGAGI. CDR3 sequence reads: CASKRLAGGQETQYF. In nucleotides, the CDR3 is TGTGCCAGCAAGAGACTAGCGGGAGGCCAAGAGACCCAGTACTTC.

The DNA of the CDR3 is TGTGCCAGCAGTGACGTGTTTGCAGATACGCAGTATTTT. As protein: CASSDVFADTQYF. The chain uses TRBV6-1 and TRBJ2-3; D gene unclear. This CDR3 spans 13 amino acids. With 3 bases removed from V and 4 bases from J, the gap between germline ends came to 8 bases. Germline V CDR1 and CDR2: MNHNS, SASEGT.

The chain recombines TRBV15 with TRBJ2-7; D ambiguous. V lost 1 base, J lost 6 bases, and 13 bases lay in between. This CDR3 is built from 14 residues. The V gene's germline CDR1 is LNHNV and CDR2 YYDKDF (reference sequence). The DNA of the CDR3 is TGTGCCACCAGCAGAGTGCTTGGGCGAAGCGAGCAGTACTTC. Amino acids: CATSRVLGRSEQYF.

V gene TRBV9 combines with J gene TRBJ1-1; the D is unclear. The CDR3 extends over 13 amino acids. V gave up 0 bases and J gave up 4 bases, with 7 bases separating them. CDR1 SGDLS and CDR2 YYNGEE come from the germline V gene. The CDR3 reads CASSVGGSTEAFF. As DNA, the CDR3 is TGTGCCAGCAGCGTAGGCGGCAGCACTGAAGCTTTCTTT.

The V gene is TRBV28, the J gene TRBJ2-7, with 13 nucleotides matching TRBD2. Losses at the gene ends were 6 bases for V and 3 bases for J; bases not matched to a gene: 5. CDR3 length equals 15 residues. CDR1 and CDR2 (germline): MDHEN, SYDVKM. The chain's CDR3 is CASSRGTSGVYEQYF. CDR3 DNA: TGTGCCAGCAGCCGAGGGACTAGCGGGGTCTACGAGCAGTACTTC.

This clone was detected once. The CDR3 coding sequence is TGTGCCAGCAGCTTATGGACAGGGAATTCACCCCTCCACTTT. This encodes CASSLWTGNSPLHF. This rearrangement joins TRBV7-2 to TRBJ1-6; 8 nucleotides match TRBD1. J gave up 7 bases and V 2 bases, and 1 base lay outside the gene matches. CDR3 length equals 14 residues. Looked up from germline, CDR1 is SGHTA and CDR2 is FQGNSA.

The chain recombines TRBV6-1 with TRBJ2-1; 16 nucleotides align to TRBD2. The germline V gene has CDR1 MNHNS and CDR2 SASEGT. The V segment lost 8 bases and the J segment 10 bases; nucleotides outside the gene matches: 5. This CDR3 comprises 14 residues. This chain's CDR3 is CASGTSGGAWEQFF. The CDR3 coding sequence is TGTGCCAGCGGGACTAGCGGGGGGGCATGGGAGCAGTTCTTC.

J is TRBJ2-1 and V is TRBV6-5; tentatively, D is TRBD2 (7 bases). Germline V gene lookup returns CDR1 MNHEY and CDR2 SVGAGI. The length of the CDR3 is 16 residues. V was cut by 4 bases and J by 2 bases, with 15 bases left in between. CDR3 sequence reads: CASSLEPGGPYNEQFF. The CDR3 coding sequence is TGTGCCAGCAGTTTAGAACCGGGGGGCCCCTACAATGAGCAGTTCTTC.

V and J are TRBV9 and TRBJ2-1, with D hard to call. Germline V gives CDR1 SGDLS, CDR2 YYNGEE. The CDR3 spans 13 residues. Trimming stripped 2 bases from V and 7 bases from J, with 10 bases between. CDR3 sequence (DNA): TGTGCCAGCAGCGTCCGACTGGATAATGAGCAGTTCTTC. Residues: CASSVRLDNEQFF.

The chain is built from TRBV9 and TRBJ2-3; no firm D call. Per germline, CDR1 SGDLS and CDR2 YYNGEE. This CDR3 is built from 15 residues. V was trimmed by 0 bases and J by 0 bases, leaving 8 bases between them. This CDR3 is CASSVVGASTDTQYF. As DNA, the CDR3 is TGTGCCAGCAGCGTAGTAGGAGCTAGCACAGATACGCAGTATTTT.

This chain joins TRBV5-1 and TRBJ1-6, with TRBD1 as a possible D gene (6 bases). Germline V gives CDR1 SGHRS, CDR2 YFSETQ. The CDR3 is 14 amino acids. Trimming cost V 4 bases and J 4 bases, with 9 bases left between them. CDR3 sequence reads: CASSTDRYNSPLHF. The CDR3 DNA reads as TGCGCCAGCAGCACCGACAGGTATAATTCACCCCTCCACTTT. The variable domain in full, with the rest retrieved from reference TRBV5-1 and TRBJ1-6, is KAGVTQTPRYLIKTRGQQVTLSCSPISGHRSVSWYQQTPGQGLQFLFEYFSETQRNKGNFPGRFSGRQFSNSRSEMNVSTLELGDSALYLCASSTDRYNSPLHFGNGTRLTVT.

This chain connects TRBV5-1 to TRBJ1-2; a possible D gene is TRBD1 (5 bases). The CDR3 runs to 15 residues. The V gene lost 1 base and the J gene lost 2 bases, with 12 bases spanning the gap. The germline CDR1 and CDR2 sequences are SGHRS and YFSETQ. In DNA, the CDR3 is TGCGCCAGCAGCTTGACGACAGACTTGAACTATGGCTACACCTTC. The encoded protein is CASSLTTDLNYGYTF.

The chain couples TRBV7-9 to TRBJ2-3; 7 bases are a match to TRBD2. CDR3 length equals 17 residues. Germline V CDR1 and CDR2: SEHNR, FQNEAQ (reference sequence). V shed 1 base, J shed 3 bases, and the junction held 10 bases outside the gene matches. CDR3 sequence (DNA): TGTGCCAGCAGCTTAGGGTTTCGAGCGGGAAGGACAGATACGCAGTATTTT. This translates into CASSLGFRAGRTDTQYF. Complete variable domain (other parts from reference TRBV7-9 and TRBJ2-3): DTGVSQNPRHKITKRGQNVTFRCDPISEHNRLYWYRQTLGQGPEFLTYFQNEAQLEKSRLLSDRFSAERPKGSFSTLEIQRTEQGDSAMYLCASSLGFRAGRTDTQYFGPGTRLTVL.

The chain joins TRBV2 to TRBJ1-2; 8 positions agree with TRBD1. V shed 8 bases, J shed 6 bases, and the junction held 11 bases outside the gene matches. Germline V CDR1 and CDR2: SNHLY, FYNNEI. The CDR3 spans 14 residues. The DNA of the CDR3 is TGTGCCAGCCTCTTCGCAGGGGGCCCTCATGGCTACACCTTC. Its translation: CASLFAGGPHGYTF.

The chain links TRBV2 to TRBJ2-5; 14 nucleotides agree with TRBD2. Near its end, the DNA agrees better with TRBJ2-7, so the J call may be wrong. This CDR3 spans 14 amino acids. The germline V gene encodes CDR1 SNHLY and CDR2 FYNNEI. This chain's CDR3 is CASSRLAGGYEQYF. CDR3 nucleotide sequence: TGTGCCAGCAGCCGACTAGCGGGGGGGTACGAGCAGTACTTC.

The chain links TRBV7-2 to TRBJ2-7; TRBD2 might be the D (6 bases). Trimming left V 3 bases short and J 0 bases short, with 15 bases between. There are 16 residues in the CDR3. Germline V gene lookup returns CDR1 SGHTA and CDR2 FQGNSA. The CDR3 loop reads CASSLGGGSSSYEQYF. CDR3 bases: TGTGCCAGCAGCTTGGGTGGGGGGTCTAGCTCCTACGAGCAGTACTTC.